A selection of T cell receptor beta chains follows, all from one sample in a study of cytomegalovirus exposure and HLA in healthy donors. TCRdb's table, derived via immunoSEQ multiplex PCR, lists solely in-frame clones and lacks some. The sample contains 140,000 to 150,000 clones, roughly 62% of which appear only once. Specimen: PBMCs. These receptors were obtained from a male donor in good health and CMV-seronegative. The conserved cysteine and the conserved F or W are not part of the CDR3 here. The order of the fields is D gene, CDR3 length, V gene, CDR3 protein. A D gene is named only where the DNA matches it firmly.

d_gene: -
len: 11
v_gene: TRBV11-2
CDR3aa: ASSLAAGVEQY

d_gene: TRBD1
len: 13
v_gene: TRBV10-2
CDR3aa: ASSERGQGSYEQY

d_gene: -
len: 10
v_gene: TRBV7-9
CDR3aa: ASTISGGGYT

d_gene: -
len: 10
v_gene: TRBV7-6
CDR3aa: ASSTTDNEQF

d_gene: TRBD1
len: 14
v_gene: TRBV18
CDR3aa: ASSPPDRVDTGELF

d_gene: TRBD2
len: 13
v_gene: TRBV11-3
CDR3aa: ASSQGGGEYYEQY

d_gene: TRBD2
len: 10
v_gene: TRBV6-6
CDR3aa: VTSPGGSIQY

d_gene: TRBD1
len: 11
v_gene: TRBV25-1
CDR3aa: ANWDREGETQY

d_gene: -
len: 13
v_gene: TRBV6-5
CDR3aa: ASSYSPAEYNEQF

d_gene: -
len: 16
v_gene: TRBV7-6
CDR3aa: ASSPQGREPIAKNIQY

d_gene: TRBD1
len: 15
v_gene: TRBV15
CDR3aa: ATSRGVGQGGYTEAF

d_gene: -
len: 15
v_gene: TRBV7-2
CDR3aa: ASSGPRGTTGNTEAF

d_gene: -
len: 11
v_gene: TRBV11-2
CDR3aa: ASREGPGEKLF

d_gene: TRBD1
len: 11
v_gene: TRBV6-1
CDR3aa: ATSRGDDYGYT

d_gene: TRBD1
len: 10
v_gene: TRBV19
CDR3aa: ASSYDRDGYT

d_gene: TRBD1
len: 12
v_gene: TRBV5-8
CDR3aa: ASSPGQGTNEQY

d_gene: TRBD1
len: 14
v_gene: TRBV5-1
CDR3aa: ASSDGQGAWNSPLH

d_gene: -
len: 13
v_gene: TRBV11-1
CDR3aa: ASSLGQGKEYEQY

d_gene: -
len: 11
v_gene: TRBV2
CDR3aa: ASRLGVNTEAF